Following are 32 T cell receptor beta chains from one sample sequenced in a study of Ad26.COV2.S vaccination and SARS-CoV-2 variants (TCRdb year 2021). Interpreted using the paper, the treatment or condition label stands for: some 20 received Ad26.COV2.S at low or high dose, single or two shots; about five received placebo; per-sample allocation not given. Repertoires of vaccine and placebo recipients were sequenced from samples taken on day 63 after the first injection. Library prep was done by the immunoSEQ multiplex PCR assay. In TCRdb, the immuneACCESS table is reduced to in-frame sequences with V and J assigned. These tables do not hold every clone; where another copy was compared, an unresolved V gene accounts for under half, and the others remain unexplained. Here the sample has about 350,000 clones; roughly 90% occur a single time. The biggest ten clones account for roughly 10% of the sample.

The material sequenced was peripheral blood, taken in a trial of Ad26.COV2.S vaccine versus placebo. These receptors were taken from a person between 18 and 59 years old who received the Ad26.COV2.S COVID-19 vaccine or a placebo.

This chain connects TRBV6-5 to TRBJ2-3; 9 bases agree with TRBD2. This CDR3 is 13 amino acids long. Germline V CDR1 and CDR2: MNHEY, SVGAGI. The V segment lost 7 bases and the J segment 4 bases; nucleotides outside the gene matches: 3. The CDR3 spells CASTAGGADTQYF. DNA of the CDR3: TGTGCCAGCACGGCGGGGGGGGCAGATACGCAGTATTTT.

The chain joins TRBV19 to TRBJ2-2; possible D gene TRBD2, 7 bases. Trimming left V 5 bases short and J 1 base short, with 20 bases between. The CDR3 sequence is 18 residues long. Germline-derived CDR1 and CDR2 are LNHDA and SQIVND (reference sequence). The CDR3 bases are TGTGCCAGTAGTCTGTCCTGGGGGCTAGCGGAGAACACCGGGGAGCTGTTTTTT. This codes for CASSLSWGLAENTGELFF.

This clone has only one observation. CDR3 amino acids: CASSIGLDGQFF. The CDR3, as DNA: TGTGCCAGTAGTATAGGTCTAGACGGTCAGTTCTTC. The chain couples TRBV19 to TRBJ2-1, with unresolved D. This CDR3 comprises 12 residues. Trimming pared 1 base from V and 13 bases from J, leaving 11 bases between. Germline V gene lookup returns CDR1 LNHDA and CDR2 SQIVND (reference sequence).

Points on this clone: Within the sample, other DNA sequences also encode this same CDR3. The chain couples TRBV9 to TRBJ2-1; D not resolved. The germline V gene encodes CDR1 SGDLS and CDR2 YYNGEE. V dropped 4 bases and J dropped 6 bases, with 14 bases sitting between them. This CDR3 has 14 amino acids. CDR3 loop: CASSPPGRGNEQFF. In DNA form, the CDR3 reads TGTGCCAGCAGCCCCCCCGGGCGAGGCAATGAGCAGTTCTTC.

In nucleotides, the CDR3 is TGTGCCAGCAGCCATGCAGGGGGCATACGGAGGGTTAACACTGAAGCTTTCTTT. Its translation: CASSHAGGIRRVNTEAFF. This chain connects TRBV4-2 to TRBJ1-1; TRBD1 agrees at 8 bases. This CDR3 has 18 residues. V lost 3 bases, J lost 2 bases, and 14 bases stayed unmatched. The V gene's germline CDR1 is LGHNA and CDR2 YNFKEQ.

V gene TRBV7-6 combines with J gene TRBJ1-1, with D possibly being TRBD1 (5 bases). The CDR3 extends over 16 amino acids. Germline values: CDR1 SGHVS, CDR2 FNYEAQ. The germline V and J ends were trimmed by 0 bases and 1 base, with 12 bases remaining between them. CDR3: CASSLASFGTNTEAFF. CDR3 bases: TGTGCCAGCAGCTTAGCCTCCTTTGGGACGAACACTGAAGCTTTCTTT.

The chain carries TRBV28 and TRBJ2-2, with D possibly TRBD1 on 5 matching bases. This CDR3 comprises 13 residues. Per the germline V gene, CDR1 is MDHEN and CDR2 is SYDVKM. The V end was cut by 7 bases, the J end by 5 bases, with 11 bases between. As DNA, the CDR3 is TGTGCCAGCAACCGATACAGGACCGGGGAGCTGTTTTTT. Its protein product is CASNRYRTGELFF.

In DNA, the CDR3 is TGTGCCAGCAGCAGACGGACAGGGAGGTACGAGCAGTACTTC. It translates to CASSRRTGRYEQYF. The rearrangement uses TRBV9 and TRBJ2-7, with 8 bases matching TRBD1. This CDR3 has 14 amino acids. The V gene's germline CDR1 is SGDLS and CDR2 YYNGEE. After removal of 4 bases from V and 4 bases from J, the junction contained 7 bases not matched to a gene.

This rearrangement joins TRBV5-6 to TRBJ2-7, with D perhaps TRBD1 or TRBD2 (6 bases each). The germline gives CDR1 SGHDT, CDR2 YYEEEE. The V gene lost 3 bases and the J gene lost 4 bases, with 23 bases spanning the gap. The CDR3 extends over 17 amino acids. The CDR3 coding sequence is TGTGCCAGCAGCTCCCCCAGGATTATGGGGGGCAGGTACGAGCAGTACTTC. Residues: CASSSPRIMGGRYEQYF.

The genes are TRBV6-1 and TRBJ2-3, with D maybe TRBD2 (6 bases). Trimming left V 3 bases short and J 3 bases short, with 10 bases between. Germline V gene data show CDR1 as MNHNS and CDR2 as SASEGT. This CDR3 is built from 14 residues. CDR3 residues: CASSDRLGTDTQYF. The CDR3 bases are TGTGCCAGCAGTGACCGACTAGGGACAGATACGCAGTATTTT.

Concerning this clone itself: Other DNA sequences in the sample encode the same CDR3. The chain is built from TRBV19 and TRBJ1-5; TRBD1 aligns across 7 bases. Losses at the gene ends were 3 bases for V and 1 base for J; bases not matched to a gene: 3. Germline CDR1 is LNHDA and CDR2 is SQIVND (reference sequence). CDR3 length: 15 amino acids. The CDR3 loop reads CASSIEGASNQPQHF. CDR3 nucleotides: TGTGCCAGTAGTATTGAGGGGGCGAGCAATCAGCCCCAGCATTTT.

The genes are TRBV6-2 or TRBV6-3 and TRBJ1-1; D gene unclear. CDR1 MNHEY and CDR2 SVGEGT come from the germline V gene. There are 15 residues in the CDR3. Between the trimmed V and J ends, which lost 5 bases and 0 bases, there was a span of 13 bases. DNA for the CDR3: TGTGCCAGCAGTCCCAGTGGGTTAATGAACACTGAAGCTTTCTTT. Its protein is CASSPSGLMNTEAFF.

The chain recombines TRBV4-3 with TRBJ2-4; D remains unclear. Trimming shortened V by 0 bases and J by 10 bases, and 13 bases separated the two germline ends. This CDR3 has 14 amino acids. Germline V gene lookup returns CDR1 LGHNA and CDR2 YSLEER. DNA of the CDR3: TGCGCCAGCAGCCAAGATCCTGTCTCCCTAATTCAGTACTTC. It encodes CASSQDPVSLIQYF.

This sequence joins TRBV6-2 or TRBV6-3 and TRBJ2-7, with 9 bases fitting TRBD2. The CDR3 extends over 14 amino acids. Germline V gene data show CDR1 as MNHEY and CDR2 as SVGEGT. Germline trimming cut 5 bases from V and 0 bases from J; bases unmatched to any gene: 2. The CDR3 loop is CASSRLAVSYEQYF. For the CDR3, the DNA is TGTGCCAGCAGTCGACTAGCGGTCTCCTACGAGCAGTACTTC.

The rearrangement uses TRBV4-1 and TRBJ2-7; TRBD2 is a possible D gene (6 bases). CDR3 length equals 15 residues. The germline V gene has CDR1 MGHRA and CDR2 YSYEKL. The V and J ends lost 0 bases and 2 bases respectively, with 11 bases between them. CDR3 DNA: TGCGCCAGCAGCCAAGATCCCGGGGGAACCTACGAGCAGTACTTC. Translating gives CASSQDPGGTYEQYF.

The table lists this clone with a count of one. The chain joins TRBV5-1 to TRBJ2-3; D is uncertain. The CDR3 extends over 16 amino acids. Trimming shortened V by 1 base and J by 5 bases, and 17 bases separated the two germline ends. Germline-derived CDR1 and CDR2 are SGHRS and YFSETQ. The CDR3 sequence is CASSLLPDPRRDTQYF. CDR3 coding DNA: TGCGCCAGCAGCTTGTTGCCTGACCCTAGGAGAGATACGCAGTATTTT.

The genes are TRBV7-9 and TRBJ2-1, with 9 bases lining up with TRBD2. CDR1 and CDR2 (germline): SEHNR, FQNEAQ (reference sequence). CDR3 length equals 14 residues. Trimming cost V 1 base and J 9 bases; bases outside gene matches: 4. The CDR3 DNA reads as TGTGCCAGCAGCTTAGGGCTAGCGGGATTTGAGCAGTTCTTC. Amino acid sequence: CASSLGLAGFEQFF.

This chain joins TRBV7-2 and TRBJ1-1, with a tentative D call TRBD1 (5 bases). This CDR3 has 14 amino acids. V was clipped by 2 bases and J by 4 bases, with 11 bases between them. The germline V gene encodes CDR1 SGHTA and CDR2 FQGNSA. The CDR3 bases are TGTGCCAGCAGCTTACAGGGCCGGCGCACTGAAGCTTTCTTT. Translating it yields CASSLQGRRTEAFF.

The V call is TRBV14, the J call TRBJ2-3; D may be TRBD1 (8 bases). Germline CDR1 reads SGHDN; CDR2 reads FVKESK. CDR3 length: 13 amino acids. V gave up 8 bases and J gave up 8 bases, with 17 bases separating them. CDR3 in amino acids: CASAQGGVRTQYF. In nucleotides, the CDR3 is TGTGCCAGCGCACAGGGGGGGGTCCGTACGCAGTATTTT.

This chain uses TRBV7-8 with TRBJ1-2, with 7 positions matching TRBD1. J gave up 4 bases and V 1 base, and 6 bases lay outside the gene matches. The CDR3 totals 15 residues. Germline values: CDR1 SGHVS, CDR2 FQNEAQ. CDR3 nucleotides: TGTGCCAGCAGCTTAGGACAGGGATTACTCTATGGCTACACCTTC. Translating gives CASSLGQGLLYGYTF.

This clone has only one observation. This rearrangement joins TRBV12-3 or TRBV12-4 to TRBJ2-7, with D perhaps matching TRBD2 (6 bases). Deletions cut 8 bases from V and 5 bases from J, with 13 bases between. The length of the CDR3 is 12 residues. In DNA, the CDR3 is TGTGCCAGCGGTCCCTGGGGGGACGAGCAGTACTTC. Translated: CASGPWGDEQYF.

The V gene is TRBV5-1, the J gene TRBJ1-6, with TRBD1 as a possible D gene (5 bases). This CDR3 spans 15 amino acids. Trimming left V 1 base short and J 6 bases short, with 11 bases between. Germline V gene data show CDR1 as SGHRS and CDR2 as YFSETQ. Here the CDR3 reads CASSLSRAGNSPLHF. In DNA, the CDR3 is TGCGCCAGCAGCTTGTCCAGGGCGGGTAATTCACCCCTCCACTTT.

The CDR3 loop reads CASSLETEQYF. The CDR3 DNA is TGCGCCAGCAGCTTGGAGACCGAGCAGTACTTC. The gene calls are TRBV5-1 and TRBJ2-7, with D hard to call. The CDR3 covers 11 residues. V was trimmed by 0 bases and J by 6 bases, leaving 4 bases between them. Germline CDR1 and CDR2: SGHRS and YFSETQ.

The chain is built from TRBV5-6 and TRBJ2-3, with unresolved D. V lost 4 bases to trimming and J lost 5 bases, with 11 bases between them. CDR1 is SGHDT, CDR2 YYEEEE, per germline. The CDR3 has 13 amino acids. CDR3: CASSPTRLDTQYF. CDR3 DNA sequence: TGTGCCAGCAGCCCGACAAGACTAGATACGCAGTATTTT.

This clone showed up just once. The chain uses TRBV7-2 and TRBJ1-1; a weak D match, TRBD1 (5 bases). This CDR3 contains 14 residues. The germline CDR1 and CDR2 sequences are SGHTA and FQGNSA. V was pared by 2 bases and J by 0 bases, with 7 bases between. The CDR3 DNA follows: TGTGCCAGCAGCTTAAGGACAATGAACACTGAAGCTTTCTTT. It yields the protein CASSLRTMNTEAFF.

The rearrangement links TRBV2 to TRBJ1-5, with D perhaps matching TRBD1 (6 bases). CDR3 length: 14 amino acids. V was shortened by 3 bases and J by 7 bases, with 13 bases between the two germline ends. Germline CDR1 SNHLY, CDR2 FYNNEI. The CDR3 here is CASSEGQQGQPQHF. CDR3 nucleotide sequence: TGTGCCAGCAGTGAGGGACAACAGGGCCAGCCCCAGCATTTT. Complete variable domain (other parts from reference TRBV2 and TRBJ1-5): EPEVTQTPSHQVTQMGQEVILRCVPISNHLYFYWYRQILGQKVEFLVSFYNNEISEKSEIFDDQFSVERPDGSNFTLKIRSTKLEDSAMYFCASSEGQQGQPQHFGDGTRLSIL.

This clone appeared a single time. The genes are TRBV19 and TRBJ2-7; TRBD1 might be the D (5 bases). The V and J ends lost 3 bases and 3 bases respectively, with 12 bases between them. Germline loops: CDR1 LNHDA, CDR2 SQIVND (reference sequence). This CDR3 has 14 residues. Here the CDR3 reads CASSISAGIYEQYF. CDR3 nucleotides: TGTGCCAGTAGTATCTCCGCAGGGATCTACGAGCAGTACTTC.

This clone was recorded only once. The DNA of the CDR3 is TGTGCCAGCAGTGAGCCCGGGACCCTCAGTTCGTCCCAGTACTTC. Its translation: CASSEPGTLSSSQYF. V gene TRBV25-1 combines with J gene TRBJ2-5, with D possibly called TRBD1 or TRBD2 (5 bases each). The germline gives CDR1 MGHDK, CDR2 SYGVNS. The V end was cut by 3 bases, the J end by 9 bases, with 20 bases between. The CDR3 spans 15 residues.

The chain joins TRBV5-6 to TRBJ2-7; 7 bases line up with TRBD1. Germline V gene lookup returns CDR1 SGHDT and CDR2 YYEEEE. The trim removed 1 base at V and 1 base at J, leaving 2 bases unmatched. The CDR3 extends over 14 amino acids. CDR3 DNA sequence: TGTGCCAGCAGCTTGCGACAGGGATCCTACGAGCAGTACTTC. As protein: CASSLRQGSYEQYF.

This chain joins TRBV28 and TRBJ1-6; possible D gene TRBD1, 5 bases. Germline V gives CDR1 MDHEN, CDR2 SYDVKM. The CDR3 runs 15 residues. The ends were cut back, 6 bases at V and 7 bases at J, with 16 bases in the middle. DNA of the CDR3: TGTGCCAGCAGCTCGGGCCCGGGGGGGAATTCACCCCTCCACTTT. This translates into CASSSGPGGNSPLHF.

The gene calls are TRBV27 and TRBJ2-7, with 10 bases matching TRBD2. The CDR3 is 16 amino acids. CDR1 is MNHEY, CDR2 SMNVEV, per germline (reference sequence). V shed 4 bases and J 4 bases; nucleotides not matched to a gene: 10. The CDR3 sequence is CASSSSPSGSGYEQYF. In nucleotides, the CDR3 is TGTGCCAGCAGTTCCTCCCCTAGCGGGAGTGGATACGAGCAGTACTTC.

As for this clone: Other nucleotide sequences from this sample produce the same CDR3. V and J are TRBV10-1 and TRBJ2-7; a weak D match, TRBD1 (6 bases). The CDR3 extends over 11 amino acids. CDR1 is WNHNN, CDR2 SYGVQD, per germline (reference sequence). V shed 8 bases and J shed 4 bases, with 9 bases lying between them. The CDR3, as DNA: TGCGCCAGCTCTAGGGGGTACGAGCAGTACTTC. The encoded protein is CASSRGYEQYF.